Below are 20 T cell receptor beta chains sequenced from a single sample in a study of blood T cell repertoires in COVID-19. The table came from immunoSEQ multiplex PCR; TCRdb's copy has only in-frame clones and leaves some out. This table has fewer than 80,000 clones, roughly 90% appearing once. The material sequenced was peripheral blood. These receptors came from a man in his fifties with acute or convalescent COVID-19.

The chain recombines TRBV30 with TRBJ2-7; TRBD1 aligns across 8 bases. Germline V gene data show CDR1 as GTSNPN and CDR2 as SVGIG (reference sequence). The CDR3 runs 13 residues. After removal of 2 bases from V and 4 bases from J, the junction contained 4 bases not matched to a gene. The chain's CDR3 is CAWSLDRGYEQYF. The CDR3 nucleotides are TGTGCCTGGAGTCTTGACAGGGGTTACGAGCAGTACTTC.

CDR3 sequence (DNA): TGTGCCAGCTCACCAAAGGACAGGGGCACTGAAGCTTTCTTT. Translated, it gives CASSPKDRGTEAFF. The V call is TRBV18, the J call TRBJ1-1, with TRBD1 matching 9 bases. This CDR3 comprises 14 residues. Germline V lookup: CDR1 KGHSH, CDR2 LQKENI. The V gene end was trimmed by 2 bases and the J gene end by 4 bases; junction bases not matched to a gene: 2.

V gene TRBV9 combines with J gene TRBJ1-3; D perhaps matches TRBD1 (5 bases). The CDR3 has 16 residues. The V end lost 4 bases, the J end lost 2 bases, and 16 bases lay between the germline ends. Germline V gene data show CDR1 as SGDLS and CDR2 as YYNGEE. CDR3 bases: TGTGCCAGCAGCTTGTTTCCGCAGGGCGCTGGAAACACCATATATTTT. It yields the protein CASSLFPQGAGNTIYF. Full variable domain (missing parts from reference TRBV9 and TRBJ1-3): DSGVTQTPKHLITATGQRVTLRCSPRSGDLSVYWYQQSLDQGLQFLIQYYNGEERAKGNILERFSAQQFPDLHSELNLSSLELGDSALYFCASSLFPQGAGNTIYFGEGSWLTVV.

V and J are TRBV5-4 and TRBJ2-1; possible D gene TRBD2, 5 bases. CDR1 is SGHNT and CDR2 is YYREEE in the germline V gene (reference sequence). The V gene lost 4 bases and the J gene lost 0 bases, with 11 bases spanning the gap. The CDR3 totals 15 residues. The CDR3 loop is CASSRDSSSYNEQFF. CDR3 sequence (DNA): TGTGCCAGCAGCCGGGATTCAAGCTCCTACAATGAGCAGTTCTTC.

The chain has TRBV10-3 and TRBJ2-3; TRBD2 is a possible D gene (5 bases). V was shortened by 10 bases and J by 4 bases, with 12 bases between the two germline ends. The CDR3 is 12 residues long. Germline V lookup: CDR1 ENHRY, CDR2 SYGVKD. The CDR3 DNA follows: TGTGCCACCGGTAGACTATCAGATACGCAGTATTTT. This sequence encodes CATGRLSDTQYF.

The chain couples TRBV18 to TRBJ2-7, with 9 bases identical to TRBD1. The V segment lost 5 bases and the J segment 6 bases; nucleotides outside the gene matches: 5. Germline CDR1 is KGHSH and CDR2 is LQKENI. This CDR3 is built from 13 residues. CDR3 DNA sequence: TGTGCCAGCTCAGCTCAACAGGGGGCCGAGCAGTACTTC. It encodes CASSAQQGAEQYF.

This rearrangement joins TRBV9 to TRBJ1-2, with TRBD1 as a possible D gene (6 bases). Germline assignment: CDR1 SGDLS and CDR2 YYNGEE. CDR3 length: 14 amino acids. V shed 0 bases and J shed 5 bases, with 11 bases lying between them. The DNA for the CDR3 is TGTGCCAGCAGCGTAGACAGGGAGGGGTATGGCTACACCTTC. Encoded protein: CASSVDREGYGYTF.

In DNA form, the CDR3 reads TGTGCCAGTAGTAGATGGACTAGCGGGTACCAAGAGACCCAGTACTTC. Translated, it gives CASSRWTSGYQETQYF. The V gene is TRBV19, the J gene TRBJ2-5; TRBD2 matches at 11 bases. Trimming at V came to 4 bases and at J to 0 bases, leaving 4 bases not matched to a gene. Germline assignment: CDR1 LNHDA and CDR2 SQIVND (reference sequence). The CDR3 is 16 amino acids.

The V and J genes are TRBV5-4 and TRBJ2-7, with a tentative D call TRBD2 (5 bases). CDR1 SGHNT and CDR2 YYREEE come from the germline V gene (reference sequence). The V end was cut by 0 bases, the J end by 7 bases, with 8 bases between. CDR3 size: 12 residues. CDR3 nucleotides: TGTGCCAGCAGCTTGGAGGAGCGGGAGCAGTACTTC. Amino acids: CASSLEEREQYF.

This chain joins TRBV10-2 and TRBJ2-1; a weak D match, TRBD2 (6 bases). CDR1 is WSHSY, CDR2 SAAADI, per germline. Deletions cut 0 bases from V and 12 bases from J, with 12 bases between. CDR3 length: 13 amino acids. The CDR3 here is CASSESPGVRQFF. The CDR3 DNA reads TGCGCCAGCAGTGAGTCCCCGGGGGTTAGGCAGTTCTTC.

The rearrangement links TRBV11-2 to TRBJ2-7, with TRBD1 matching 10 bases. CDR3 length: 16 residues. The V segment lost 5 bases and the J segment 3 bases; nucleotides outside the gene matches: 10. Germline-derived CDR1 and CDR2 are SGHAT and FQNNGV. In DNA, the CDR3 is TGTGCCAGCAGCCTTCGGACAGGGGGTAGTATCTACGAGCAGTACTTC. Its protein product is CASSLRTGGSIYEQYF.

The gene calls are TRBV7-6 and TRBJ2-1; D is undetermined. V was clipped by 2 bases and J by 4 bases, with 12 bases between them. Germline CDR1 reads SGHVS; CDR2 reads FNYEAQ. CDR3 length equals 15 residues. The CDR3 here is CASSLLRLAYNEQFF. CDR3 coding DNA: TGTGCCAGCAGCTTATTGCGCCTCGCATACAATGAGCAGTTCTTC.

This clone was seen just once. V gene TRBV2 combines with J gene TRBJ1-5; 7 bases align to TRBD1. This CDR3 is built from 16 residues. Germline CDR1 reads SNHLY; CDR2 reads FYNNEI. V lost 2 bases and J lost 1; bases outside the gene matches: 5. The CDR3 region is CASSEYRGRSNQPQHF. CDR3 nucleotides: TGTGCCAGCAGTGAATACAGGGGTCGAAGCAATCAGCCCCAGCATTTT.

The rearrangement joins TRBV11-2 to TRBJ2-3; D may be TRBD2 (5 bases). Germline V CDR1 and CDR2: SGHAT, FQNNGV. The length of the CDR3 is 16 residues. V dropped 6 bases and J dropped 5 bases, with 21 bases sitting between them. CDR3 sequence (DNA): TGTGCCAGCAGACGACGGCAACTAGGTGCGGGAGATACGCAGTATTTT. Protein sequence: CASRRRQLGAGDTQYF. Full variable domain (outside the CDR3, taken from reference TRBV11-2 and TRBJ2-3): EAGVAQSPRYKIIEKRQSVAFWCNPISGHATLYWYQQILGQGPKLLIQFQNNGVVDDSQLPKDRFSAERLKGVDSTLKIQPAKLEDSAVYLCASRRRQLGAGDTQYFGPGTRLTVL.

Regarding this clone: The junction does not match germline at one end; this may be a read error. The V and J genes are TRBV30 and TRBJ1-2; the D gene is possibly TRBD1 (6 bases). Germline V gene lookup returns CDR1 GTSNPN and CDR2 SVGIG (reference sequence). This CDR3 comprises 12 residues. The CDR3 protein is CALSGGQYGYTF. In nucleotides, the CDR3 is TGTGCCTTGAGTGGGGGACAATATGGCTACACCTTC.

The chain recombines TRBV7-2 with TRBJ2-1, with 11 positions matching TRBD2. The ends lost 5 bases at V and 8 bases at J; junction bases unmatched: 8. This CDR3 has 15 amino acids. Germline-derived CDR1 and CDR2 are SGHTA and FQGNSA. The CDR3 region is CASSTTSGSLYEQFF. Written as DNA, the CDR3 is TGTGCCAGCAGCACCACTAGCGGGAGTCTCTATGAGCAGTTCTTC. Based on the CDR3 plus reference TRBV7-2 and TRBJ2-1, the full variable domain is GAGVSQSPSNKVTEKGKDVELRCDPISGHTALYWYRQSLGQGLEFLIYFQGNSAPDKSGLPSDRFSAERTGGSVSTLTIQRTQQEDSAVYLCASSTTSGSLYEQFFGPGTRLTVL.

This chain connects TRBV6-5 to TRBJ2-7, with D maybe TRBD2 (5 bases). Germline assignment: CDR1 MNHEY and CDR2 SVGAGI. The CDR3 is made up of 15 amino acids. V was cut by 0 bases and J by 2 bases, with 11 bases left in between. The CDR3 sequence is CASSYSFEGTYEQYF. The CDR3 DNA reads as TGTGCCAGCAGTTACTCTTTCGAGGGTACCTACGAGCAGTACTTC.

This rearrangement joins TRBV27 to TRBJ2-5; a weak D match, TRBD2 (6 bases). From germline, CDR1 is MNHEY and CDR2 SMNVEV (reference sequence). V was pared by 4 bases and J by 1 base, with 7 bases between. The length of the CDR3 is 13 residues. The CDR3 loop reads CASSWGVQETQYF. DNA for the CDR3: TGTGCCAGCAGTTGGGGGGTCCAAGAGACCCAGTACTTC.

V is TRBV27 and J is TRBJ1-6, with TRBD1 as a possible D gene (6 bases). The V end was cut by 5 bases, the J end by 3 bases, with 14 bases between. Germline CDR1 reads MNHEY; CDR2 reads SMNVEV (reference sequence). The CDR3 is 16 residues long. CDR3 DNA sequence: TGTGCCAGCAGTCGAACACAACAGGGCTATAATTCACCCCTCCACTTT. Its protein product is CASSRTQQGYNSPLHF.

V gene TRBV11-2 combines with J gene TRBJ2-7; possible D gene TRBD1, 5 bases. CDR3 length: 13 amino acids. V lost 3 bases, J lost 3 bases, and 9 bases lay in between. CDR1 and CDR2 (germline): SGHAT, FQNNGV. The CDR3 here is CASSFTTGYEQYF. CDR3 sequence (DNA): TGTGCCAGCAGCTTTACCACAGGCTACGAGCAGTACTTC.